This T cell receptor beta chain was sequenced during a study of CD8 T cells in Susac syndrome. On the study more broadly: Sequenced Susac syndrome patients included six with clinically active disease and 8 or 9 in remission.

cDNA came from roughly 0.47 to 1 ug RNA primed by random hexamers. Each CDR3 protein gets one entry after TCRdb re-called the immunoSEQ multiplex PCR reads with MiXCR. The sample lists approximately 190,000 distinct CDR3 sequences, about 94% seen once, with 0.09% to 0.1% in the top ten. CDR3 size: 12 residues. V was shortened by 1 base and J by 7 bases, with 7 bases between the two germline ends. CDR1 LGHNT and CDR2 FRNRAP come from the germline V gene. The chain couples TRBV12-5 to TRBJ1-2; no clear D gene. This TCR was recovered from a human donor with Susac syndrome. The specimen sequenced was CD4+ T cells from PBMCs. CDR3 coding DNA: TGTGCTAGTGGTTTGGGCCCCGTTGGCTACACCTTC. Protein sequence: CASGLGPVGYTF.